This T cell receptor (beta chain) was profiled in a study of metastatic and nonmetastatic thyroid tumors. Across the study: Repertoire comparisons spanned blood and tumor or nodule tissue from malignant and benign thyroid patients.

Germline values: CDR1 SGHRS, CDR2 YFSETQ. J was trimmed by 6 bases and V by 2 bases; bases with no gene match: 10. The CDR3 has 15 residues. In the original workflow: Between-group CDR3 differences, defined by clinicopathological status, yielded a distant-metastasis classifier for papillary thyroid cancer. TCRdb reprocessed the PCR reads using MiXCR. The V and J calls and clone size come from TCRdb's table, not from the authors' own analysis. The sample contains 15,000 to 25,000 clones, roughly 25% of which appear only once. No patient had received any treatment before thyroid surgery. The sequencing sample was made of blood. This sequence originates from a male donor with papillary thyroid cancer or a benign thyroid nodule (not recorded which). Some clones in this sample may be carry-over from other donors' samples. The rearrangement links TRBV5-1 to TRBJ2-7, with 8 bases identical to TRBD1. CDR3 nucleotide sequence: TGCGCCAGCAGCTTTGGGGACGGGACAGGACGCGAGCAGTACTTC. Amino acids: CASSFGDGTGREQYF.